Given below is one T cell receptor (beta chain) in context. Per the germline V gene, CDR1 is SGDLS and CDR2 is YYNGEE. The CDR3 is 12 amino acids. V lost 9 bases, J lost 5 bases, and 13 bases lay in between. This entry belongs to a study of T cell responses to AZD1222 COVID-19 vaccine. Generated by immunoSEQ multiplex PCR, the TCRdb table keeps only in-frame clones and is missing some. Here the sample spans roughly 100,000 clones, about 93% being singletons. The specimen comprised peripheral blood, sampled on day 0 of AZD1222 vaccination. V usage is TRBV9 and J usage is TRBJ2-3, with D perhaps TRBD1 or TRBD2 (5 bases each). This TCR came from an adult in good health. CDR3 bases: TGTGCCACCAGAGGGACGGGAGATACGCAGTATTTT. It translates to CATRGTGDTQYF.